The 27 T cell receptor beta chains reported below all come from one sample, sequenced in a study of response to subunit inactivated influenza vaccine. TCRdb re-called the RT-PCR reads with MiXCR, one entry per CDR3 protein. The repertoire holds around 580,000 distinct CDR3 sequences, around 15% seen once, with over 8.5% in the top ten. The material sequenced was PBMCs from blood, taken approximately 13 days after vaccination. The receptors derive from a man over 45 who received an inactivated influenza vaccine.

The chain recombines TRBV27 with TRBJ2-5; 13 bases map to TRBD2. The CDR3 covers 18 residues. Germline V gives CDR1 MNHEY, CDR2 SMNVEV (reference sequence). V lost 5 bases, J lost 5 bases, and 14 bases stayed unmatched. The CDR3 nucleotides are TGTGCCAGCAGTCCACAACTAGCGGGAGGGCTCAGGGGGGAGACCCAGTACTTC. Protein product: CASSPQLAGGLRGETQYF.

This chain joins TRBV11-2 and TRBJ2-7; 9 nucleotides match TRBD1. Losses at the gene ends were 3 bases for V and 2 bases for J; bases not matched to a gene: 11. CDR1 and CDR2 from the germline V gene are SGHAT and FQNNGV. This CDR3 is 17 amino acids long. In DNA form, the CDR3 reads TGTGCCAGCAGCTTTCCTCCCTTCAGGACAGGGGCCTACGAGCAGTACTTC. Translated, it gives CASSFPPFRTGAYEQYF.

The chain couples TRBV5-8 to TRBJ2-4; D is possibly TRBD1 or TRBD2 (5 bases each). The V end was cut by 4 bases, the J end by 6 bases, with 20 bases between. This CDR3 spans 16 amino acids. The germline V gene encodes CDR1 SGHTS and CDR2 YDEGEE. The CDR3 bases are TGTGCCAGCAGCCGAGAGAGGGGATATCAAATAAACATTCAGTACTTC. Its protein product is CASSRERGYQINIQYF.

There are a few counts of this clonotype. V and J are TRBV28 and TRBJ2-1, with TRBD1 matching 9 bases. The CDR3 is 16 residues long. Germline CDR1 is MDHEN and CDR2 is SYDVKM. The junction had 15 bases not matched to a gene; V was cut back by 6 bases and J by 9 bases. DNA of the CDR3: TGTGCCAGCAGCAATAGGGGGACAGGGCCCCAAGTTGAGCAGTTCTTC. Protein product: CASSNRGTGPQVEQFF.

The V gene is TRBV20-1, the J gene TRBJ2-1; 12 bases match TRBD2. There are 16 residues in the CDR3. V was pared by 3 bases and J by 6 bases, with 9 bases of the junction left unmatched. Germline CDR1 and CDR2: DFQATT and SNEGSKA (reference sequence). Here the CDR3 DNA reads TGCAGTGCTAGTACTAGCGGGAGGAAAGAGGGCAATGAGCAGTTCTTC. This gives the protein CSASTSGRKEGNEQFF.

This chain connects TRBV4-2 to TRBJ2-3, with 9 positions matching TRBD2. The V segment lost 0 bases and the J segment 6 bases; nucleotides outside the gene matches: 4. The CDR3 is 15 residues long. The germline CDR1 and CDR2 sequences are LGHNA and YNFKEQ. CDR3 bases: TGTGCCAGCAGCCAAGATAGCGGGGGACGCGATACGCAGTATTTT. The encoded protein is CASSQDSGGRDTQYF.

This clonotype was seen more than once but under ten times. The chain has TRBV10-3 and TRBJ1-5, with 7 bases fitting TRBD1. CDR1 is ENHRY, CDR2 SYGVKD, per germline. V dropped 11 bases and J dropped 3; count of bases not matched to a gene: 13. This CDR3 spans 15 amino acids. The CDR3, as DNA: TGTGCCTCACAAAGAGCGGGACAGTACAATCAGCCCCAGCATTTT. It encodes CASQRAGQYNQPQHF.

The rearrangement joins TRBV6-2 or TRBV6-3 to TRBJ1-5, with D hard to call. Germline CDR1 MNHEY, CDR2 SVGEGT. The CDR3 totals 15 residues. The germline V and J ends were trimmed by 6 bases and 0 bases, with 12 bases remaining between them. The CDR3 DNA reads as TGTGCCAGCAGAAGAGGGCAACATAGCAATCAGCCCCAGCATTTT. As protein: CASRRGQHSNQPQHF.

V and J are TRBV6-5 and TRBJ2-7, with TRBD2 matching over 7 bases. Germline V gene lookup returns CDR1 MNHEY and CDR2 SVGAGI. Unmatched junction bases numbered 13, after V lost 2 bases and J lost 6 bases. This CDR3 is built from 16 residues. In nucleotides, the CDR3 is TGTGCCAGCAGTTACCCGGGGCCAGCGGGACCGGGCGAGCAGTACTTC. Translation gives CASSYPGPAGPGEQYF.

This clonotype has more than one count but fewer than ten. This chain links TRBV7-9 with TRBJ1-6, with D possibly TRBD1 on 5 matching bases. V was trimmed by 3 bases and J by 7 bases, leaving 13 bases between them. CDR1 and CDR2 (germline): SEHNR, FQNEAQ (reference sequence). This CDR3 has 15 amino acids. CDR3 amino acids: CASSFGTGSNSPLHF. CDR3 sequence (DNA): TGTGCCAGCAGCTTTGGGACGGGGAGCAATTCACCCCTCCACTTT.

This rearrangement joins TRBV6-2 or TRBV6-3 to TRBJ2-7; possible D gene TRBD1, 5 bases. Germline-derived CDR1 and CDR2 are MNHEY and SVGEGT. The germline V and J ends were trimmed by 7 bases and 2 bases, with 12 bases remaining between them. The CDR3 contains 13 residues. The DNA for the CDR3 is TGTGCCAGCACCTGGACACCTGCCTACGAGCAGTACTTC. Its protein is CASTWTPAYEQYF.

The chain's CDR3 is CATLLGLAFSDTQYF. In DNA, the CDR3 is TGTGCCACCCTCTTGGGACTAGCTTTCTCAGATACGCAGTATTTT. This chain joins TRBV12-3 or TRBV12-4 and TRBJ2-3; 9 nucleotides match TRBD2. V shed 10 bases, J shed 4 bases, and the junction held 12 bases outside the gene matches. This CDR3 has 15 amino acids.

The V gene is TRBV5-1, the J gene TRBJ2-6; tentatively, D is TRBD1 (5 bases). The germline CDR1 and CDR2 sequences are SGHRS and YFSETQ. The length of the CDR3 is 18 residues. Trimming cost V 1 base and J 0 bases, with 14 bases left between them. CDR3 sequence reads: CASSLLRTTSSGANVLTF. In DNA form, the CDR3 reads TGCGCCAGCAGCTTGCTACGGACAACCAGCTCTGGGGCCAACGTCCTGACTTTC.

This clonotype was detected only a few times. The gene calls are TRBV7-2 and TRBJ2-7; D possibly corresponds to TRBD2 (5 bases). This CDR3 region has 14 residues. Trimming left V 2 bases short and J 5 bases short, with 13 bases between. Germline CDR1 is SGHTA and CDR2 is FQGNSA. CDR3 protein: CASSLSGSRNEQYF. CDR3 bases: TGTGCCAGCAGCTTAAGTGGGAGCAGGAACGAGCAGTACTTC.

The genes are TRBV29-1 and TRBJ2-7; TRBD1 agrees at 12 bases. This CDR3 is built from 15 residues. Germline assignment: CDR1 SQVTM and CDR2 ANQGSEA. With V trimmed by 2 bases and J by 6 bases, 8 bases remained unmatched. The CDR3 reads CSVEKGQGAFSEQYF. CDR3 coding DNA: TGCAGCGTTGAAAAGGGACAGGGGGCATTCTCCGAGCAGTACTTC.

The chain carries TRBV5-1 and TRBJ2-1, with D perhaps TRBD1 (6 bases). This CDR3 spans 14 amino acids. The germline CDR1 and CDR2 sequences are SGHRS and YFSETQ. The ends were cut back, 0 bases at V and 6 bases at J, with 10 bases in the middle. CDR3 bases: TGCGCCAGCAGCTTGGGACAGGAGGTCAATGAGCAGTTCTTC. Amino acid sequence: CASSLGQEVNEQFF.

This clonotype occurred many times. CDR3 in amino acids: CASSRGHRSNSPLHF. CDR3 DNA: TGTGCCAGCAGTCGAGGACACCGGTCGAATTCACCCCTCCACTTT. The chain is built from TRBV7-8 and TRBJ1-6; TRBD1 might be the D (5 bases). The ends were cut back, 6 bases at V and 7 bases at J, with 16 bases in the middle. The V gene's germline CDR1 is SGHVS and CDR2 FQNEAQ. This CDR3 comprises 15 residues. Using reference TRBV7-8 and TRBJ1-6 for the parts outside the CDR3, the full variable domain is GAGVSQSPRYKVAKRGQDVALRCDPISGHVSLFWYQQALGQGPEFLTYFQNEAQLDKSGLPSDRFFAERPEGSVSTLKIQRTQQEDSAVYLCASSRGHRSNSPLHFGNGTRLTVT.

This clonotype was found a few times. The CDR3: CASSLAGSDYGYTF. The CDR3, as DNA: TGCGCCAGCAGCTTGGCAGGGTCGGACTATGGCTACACCTTC. J is TRBJ1-2 and V is TRBV5-1, with D possibly matching TRBD1 (5 bases). The CDR3 loop spans 14 amino acids. Germline CDR1 is SGHRS and CDR2 is YFSETQ. The V and J ends lost 0 bases and 3 bases respectively, with 9 bases between them.

J is TRBJ1-1 and V is TRBV7-9, with 9 bases that match TRBD1. CDR3 length: 16 residues. The V gene end was trimmed by 0 bases and the J gene end by 5 bases; junction bases not matched to a gene: 7. Germline V gene sequence: CDR1 SEHNR, CDR2 FQNEAQ (reference sequence). For the CDR3, the DNA is TGTGCCAGCAGCTTAGCCACCGGGACAGGGCGGACTGAAGCTTTCTTT. As protein: CASSLATGTGRTEAFF.

This clonotype was seen more than once but under ten times. The chain is built from TRBV29-1 and TRBJ1-1; tentative D call: TRBD1 (6 bases). The CDR3 is 14 amino acids. V was clipped by 2 bases and J by 10 bases, with 20 bases between them. CDR1 is SQVTM and CDR2 is ANQGSEA in the germline V gene. The CDR3 DNA is TGCAGCGTTGAAATGGGGGACACCCCTTTTGTAGCTTTCTTT. It yields the protein CSVEMGDTPFVAFF.

In its sample, this clonotype was seen a few times. J is TRBJ2-5 and V is TRBV20-1; TRBD1 might be the D (6 bases). Trimming pared 6 bases from V and 4 bases from J, leaving 12 bases between. Looked up from germline, CDR1 is DFQATT and CDR2 is SNEGSKA (reference sequence). This CDR3 contains 12 residues. CDR3 coding DNA: TGCAGTGCAGCGACAGGTTTAGAGACCCAGTACTTC. Its protein product is CSAATGLETQYF.

This clonotype was counted ten times or more. This chain connects TRBV30 to TRBJ2-2; 7 positions match TRBD1. There are 13 residues in the CDR3. Germline V gene data show CDR1 as GTSNPN and CDR2 as SVGIG (reference sequence). Trimming at V came to 2 bases and at J to 3 bases, leaving 0 bases not matched to a gene. CDR3 sequence reads: CAWSQGDTGELFF. CDR3 in DNA: TGTGCCTGGAGTCAGGGGGACACCGGGGAGCTGTTTTTT.

The count of this clonotype is one. The chain employs TRBV7-9 and TRBJ2-4; 9 nucleotides agree with TRBD2. Per germline, CDR1 SEHNR and CDR2 FQNEAQ (reference sequence). Trimming cost V 7 bases and J 6 bases; bases outside gene matches: 7. The CDR3 has 14 amino acids. The CDR3 DNA is TGTGCCAGCAACGCTAGCGGGAAACGAAACATTCAGTACTTC. As protein: CASNASGKRNIQYF.

Many counts were recorded for this clonotype. This chain connects TRBV7-9 to TRBJ2-7; tentatively, D is TRBD1 (5 bases). V lost 5 bases to trimming and J lost 6 bases, with 17 bases between them. This CDR3 spans 14 amino acids. Germline V gives CDR1 SEHNR, CDR2 FQNEAQ (reference sequence). The CDR3 loop reads CASSPQGRGGEQYF. In DNA, the CDR3 is TGTGCCAGCAGCCCCCAGGGTAGGGGTGGCGAGCAGTACTTC.

CDR3 in DNA: TGTGCCAGTAGCACCCCGCAAGTCGCGGGAACTTTCTTT. Translation: CASSTPQVAGTFF. The chain joins TRBV19 to TRBJ1-1; no clear D gene. V was trimmed by 6 bases and J by 12 bases, leaving 20 bases between them. Germline values: CDR1 LNHDA, CDR2 SQIVND (reference sequence). This CDR3 contains 13 residues.

There are many counts of this clonotype. The CDR3 spells CASSYYGTSSYAYEQYF. The DNA of the CDR3 is TGTGCCAGCAGTTACTACGGGACTAGCAGTTATGCTTACGAGCAGTACTTC. The J gene is TRBJ2-7, the V gene TRBV6-2 or TRBV6-3, with 9 bases lining up with TRBD2. This CDR3 has 17 residues. Per the germline V gene, CDR1 is MNHEY and CDR2 is SVGEGT. V lost 1 base, J lost 4 bases, and 11 bases stayed unmatched.

The gene calls are TRBV6-2 or TRBV6-3 and TRBJ1-1; D is unclear. Trimming left V 0 bases short and J 3 bases short, with 8 bases between. The CDR3 consists of 14 residues. Germline values: CDR1 MNHEY, CDR2 SVGEGT. The CDR3 region has the DNA TGTGCCAGCAGTTACTCGGGAGGGTACACTGAAGCTTTCTTT. The encoded protein is CASSYSGGYTEAFF.